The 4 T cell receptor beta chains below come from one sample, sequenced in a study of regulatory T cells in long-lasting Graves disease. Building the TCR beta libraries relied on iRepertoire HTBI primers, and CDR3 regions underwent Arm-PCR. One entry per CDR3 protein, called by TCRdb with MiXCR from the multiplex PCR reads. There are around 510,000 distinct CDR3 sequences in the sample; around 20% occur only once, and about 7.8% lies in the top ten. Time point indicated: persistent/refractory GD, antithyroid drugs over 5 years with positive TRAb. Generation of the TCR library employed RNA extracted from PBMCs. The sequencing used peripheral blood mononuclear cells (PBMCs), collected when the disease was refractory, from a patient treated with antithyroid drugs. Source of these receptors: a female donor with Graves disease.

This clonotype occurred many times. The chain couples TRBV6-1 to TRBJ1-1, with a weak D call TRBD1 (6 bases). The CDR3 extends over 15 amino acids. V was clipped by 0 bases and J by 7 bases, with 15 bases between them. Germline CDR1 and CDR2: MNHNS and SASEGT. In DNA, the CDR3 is TGTGCCAGCAGTGAAGCGACGGGGGCATTGGGTGAAGCTTTCTTT. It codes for CASSEATGALGEAFF.

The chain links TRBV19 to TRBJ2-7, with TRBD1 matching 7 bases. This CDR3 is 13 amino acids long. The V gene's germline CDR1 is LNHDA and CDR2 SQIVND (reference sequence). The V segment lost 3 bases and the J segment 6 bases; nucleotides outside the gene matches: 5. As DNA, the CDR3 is TGTGCCAGTAGTATCGACAGGGTGGGCGAGCAGTACTTC. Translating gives CASSIDRVGEQYF.

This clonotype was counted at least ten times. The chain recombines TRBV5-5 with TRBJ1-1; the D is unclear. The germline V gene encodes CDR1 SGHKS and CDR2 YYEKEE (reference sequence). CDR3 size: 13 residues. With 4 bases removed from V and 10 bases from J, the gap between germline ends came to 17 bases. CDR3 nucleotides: TGTGCCAGCAGCGAAGGACCCACATCCGGAGCTTTCTTT. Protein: CASSEGPTSGAFF.

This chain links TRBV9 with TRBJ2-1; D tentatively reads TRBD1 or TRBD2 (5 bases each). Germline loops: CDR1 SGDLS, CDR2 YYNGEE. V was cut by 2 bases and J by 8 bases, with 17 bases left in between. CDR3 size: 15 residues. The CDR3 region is CASSVDTRLGDEQFF. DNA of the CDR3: TGTGCCAGCAGCGTTGACACCCGGTTGGGGGATGAGCAGTTCTTC. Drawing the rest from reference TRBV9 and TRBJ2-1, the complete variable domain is DSGVTQTPKHLITATGQRVTLRCSPRSGDLSVYWYQQSLDQGLQFLIQYYNGEERAKGNILERFSAQQFPDLHSELNLSSLELGDSALYFCASSVDTRLGDEQFFGPGTRLTVL.